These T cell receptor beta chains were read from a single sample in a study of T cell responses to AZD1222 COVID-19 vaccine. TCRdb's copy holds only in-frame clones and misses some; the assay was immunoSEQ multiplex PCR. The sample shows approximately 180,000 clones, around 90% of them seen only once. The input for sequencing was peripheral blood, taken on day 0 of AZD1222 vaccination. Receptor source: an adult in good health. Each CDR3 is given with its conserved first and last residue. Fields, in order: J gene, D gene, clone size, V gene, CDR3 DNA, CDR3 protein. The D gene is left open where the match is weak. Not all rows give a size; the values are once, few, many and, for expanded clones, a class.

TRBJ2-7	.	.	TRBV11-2	TGTGCCAGCAGCTTAGAAGGGGGGTTTGGGCAGTACTTC	CASSLEGGFGQYF
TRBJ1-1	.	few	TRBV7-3	TGTGCCAGCAGCCCCTCCGGGCTGATGGGGGCTGAAGCTTTCTTT	CASSPSGLMGAEAFF
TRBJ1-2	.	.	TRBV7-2	TGTGCCAGCAGCTTAGGGGACTCTCGGGGCTACACCTTC	CASSLGDSRGYTF
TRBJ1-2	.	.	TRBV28	TGTGCCAGCACCCCTCAAGGATCTTCACCCAACTATGGCTACACCTTC	CASTPQGSSPNYGYTF
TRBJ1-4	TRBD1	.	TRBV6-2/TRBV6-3	TGTGCCAGCAGTCGGACAGGCCCAAATATTGAAAATGAAAAACTGTTTTTT	CASSRTGPNIENEKLFF
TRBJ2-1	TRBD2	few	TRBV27	TGTGCCAGCAGCTCCTACGGGGGGGAATCCTACAATGAGCAGTTCTTC	CASSSYGGESYNEQFF
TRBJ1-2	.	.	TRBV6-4	TGTGCCAGCAAACTGGGAGGCTACACCTTC	CASKLGGYTF
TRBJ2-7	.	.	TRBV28	TGTGCCAGCACCCGCGGCCTAGCCTACGAGCAGTACTTC	CASTRGLAYEQYF
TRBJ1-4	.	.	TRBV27	TGTGCCAGCAGTTGGGGGCCTACTAATGAAAAACTGTTTTTT	CASSWGPTNEKLFF
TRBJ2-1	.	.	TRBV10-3	TGTGCCATCACTCCAAGCTACTCCTACAATGAGCAGTTCTTC	CAITPSYSYNEQFF
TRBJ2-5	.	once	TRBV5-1	TGCGCCAGCAGCTTGAAGGTCCAAGAGACCCAGTACTTC	CASSLKVQETQYF
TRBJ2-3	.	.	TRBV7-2	TGTGCCAGCAGCCCGCAGAAGGGGGATACGCAGTATTTT	CASSPQKGDTQYF
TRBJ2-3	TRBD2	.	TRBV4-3	TGCGCCAGCAGCCAAGATGGGGGGGGAGGGCCAGCAGATACGCAGTATTTT	CASSQDGGGGPADTQYF
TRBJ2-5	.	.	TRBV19	TGTGCCAGTAGTATAGGGCCGTCCTCAGAGACCCAGTACTTC	CASSIGPSSETQYF
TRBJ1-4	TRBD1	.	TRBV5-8	TGTGCCAGCAGCTTGTATTCGCGACAGGGTGGAGAAAAACTGTTTTTT	CASSLYSRQGGEKLFF
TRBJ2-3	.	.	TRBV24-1	TGTGCCACCTCCCGTTTCGGTTCTAGCACAGATACGCAGTATTTT	CATSRFGSSTDTQYF
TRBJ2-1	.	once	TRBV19	TGTGCCAGTAGTATAGGGTACAGGGCAGGCAATGAGCAGTTCTTC	CASSIGYRAGNEQFF
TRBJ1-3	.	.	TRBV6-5	TGTGCCAGCAACTCCGGGGACACTCTCGGAAACACCATATATTTT	CASNSGDTLGNTIYF
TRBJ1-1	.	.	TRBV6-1	TGTGCCAGCAGTGAAGCGCTTCGACAAAAGAACACTGAAGCTTTCTTT	CASSEALRQKNTEAFF
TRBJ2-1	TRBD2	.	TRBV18	TGTGCCAGCTCACCAACGGGAGGGCCGCGAAATGAGCAGTTCTTC	CASSPTGGPRNEQFF
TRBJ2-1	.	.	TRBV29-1	TGCAGCGTTGAAGCTTGGGGTGAGCAGTTCTTC	CSVEAWGEQFF
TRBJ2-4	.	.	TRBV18	TGTGCCAGCTCACCCCGGGAGAAGGGCATTCAGTACTTC	CASSPREKGIQYF
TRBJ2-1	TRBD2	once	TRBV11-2	TGTGCCAGCAGCTTACGAGGCGGGAGGGCCCCGAATGAGCAGTTCTTC	CASSLRGGRAPNEQFF
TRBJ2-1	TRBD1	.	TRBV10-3	TGTGCCATCAGTGGATTAGGGGGCATTACTGATGAGCAGTTCTTC	CAISGLGGITDEQFF
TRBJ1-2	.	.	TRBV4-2	TGTGCCAGCAGCTCGGACGGTAACTATGGCTACACCTTC	CASSSDGNYGYTF
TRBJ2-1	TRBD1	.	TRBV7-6	TGTGCCAGCAGCTTACCCGGGACAGGGGGTAATGAGCAGTTCTTC	CASSLPGTGGNEQFF
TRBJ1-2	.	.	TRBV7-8	TGTGCCAGCAGCTTAAACGCCGCCGGACAGAACTATGGCTACACCTTC	CASSLNAAGQNYGYTF
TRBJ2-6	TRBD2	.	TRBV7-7	TGTGCCAGCAGCCCCCGGAGAGCGGGGGAATCTGGGGCCAACGTCCTGACTTTC	CASSPRRAGESGANVLTF
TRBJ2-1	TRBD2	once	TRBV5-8	TGTGCCAGCAAAACCAGCGGGGGAGGTGAGCAGTTCTTC	CASKTSGGGEQFF
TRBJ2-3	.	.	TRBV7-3	TGTGCCAGCAGCTTCCCCGGGAGCACAGATACGCAGTATTTT	CASSFPGSTDTQYF
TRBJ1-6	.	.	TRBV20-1	TGCAGTGCTAGCGGGGATTCACCCCTCCACTTT	CSASGDSPLHF
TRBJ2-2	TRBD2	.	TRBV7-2	TGTGCCAGCGCGGGAGGGCCGACCGGGGAGCTGTTTTTT	CASAGGPTGELFF
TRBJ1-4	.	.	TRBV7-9	TGTGCCAGCAGCTCGGGCAGATACTCAACTAATGAAAAACTGTTTTTT	CASSSGRYSTNEKLFF
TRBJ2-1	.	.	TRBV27	TGTGCCAGCAGTTTTTCTTCTGCGGCGGCCTCTTACAATGAGCAGTTCTTC	CASSFSSAAASYNEQFF
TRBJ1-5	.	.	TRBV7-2	TGTGCCAGCAGCTTAGGGACAATGGGCAATCAGCCCCAGCATTTT	CASSLGTMGNQPQHF
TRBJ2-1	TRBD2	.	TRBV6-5	TGTGCCAGCAGTTACACCGGGACTAGCGGATCCAATGAGCAGTTCTTC	CASSYTGTSGSNEQFF
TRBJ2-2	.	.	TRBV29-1	TGCAGCGTCCGGGTCGTATCCCACCCAACGGGGGAGCTGTTTTTT	CSVRVVSHPTGELFF
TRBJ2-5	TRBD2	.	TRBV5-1	TGCGCCAGCAAACGTTCGCGACTAGCGGAAGAGACCCAGTACTTC	CASKRSRLAEETQYF
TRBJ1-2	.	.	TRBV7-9	TGTGCCAGCAGCGAAATTGGCTACACCTTC	CASSEIGYTF
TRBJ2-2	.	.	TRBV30	TGTGCCTGGAGTCTAACCCCCGGGGGCGGGGAGCTGTTTTTT	CAWSLTPGGGELFF
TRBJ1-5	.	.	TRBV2	TGTGCCAGCAGTGAAGAAGGAAGGCAGCTAATCAGGCCCCAGCATTTT	CASSEEGRQLIRPQHF
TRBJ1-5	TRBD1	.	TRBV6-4	TGTGCCAGCAGTCCCGACAGGGGAAGCAATCAGCCCCAGCATTTT	CASSPDRGSNQPQHF
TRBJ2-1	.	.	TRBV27	TGTGCCAGCAGTCGGTACCCGAGCTCCTACAATGAGCAGTTCTTC	CASSRYPSSYNEQFF
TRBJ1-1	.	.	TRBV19	TGTGCCAGTAGTACCCCCAACAGGGCCCACACTGAAGCTTTCTTT	CASSTPNRAHTEAFF
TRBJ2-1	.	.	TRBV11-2	TGTGCCAGCAGCCAGTACAAGATGGGGGTGGACAATGAGCAGTTCTTC	CASSQYKMGVDNEQFF
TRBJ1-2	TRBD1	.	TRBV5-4	TGTGCCAGCAGCCTGGACAGGGCTGGGGGCTACACCTTC	CASSLDRAGGYTF
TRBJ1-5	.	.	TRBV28	TGTGCCAGCAGTTTAGACCAATCTAAGTTCTCTCAGCCCCAGCATTTT	CASSLDQSKFSQPQHF
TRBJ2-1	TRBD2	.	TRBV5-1	TGCGCCAGCAGCTTGCCCGGTAGCGGGAGGGCCGTTGAGCAGTTCTTC	CASSLPGSGRAVEQFF
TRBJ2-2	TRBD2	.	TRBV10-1	TGCGCCAGCAGTCTCACCCGACTAGCGGGAGAGAACACCGGGGAGCTGTTTTTT	CASSLTRLAGENTGELFF
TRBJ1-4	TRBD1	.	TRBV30	TGTGCCTGGACCCAACAGGGGGCGTTAGGAGAAAAACTGTTTTTT	CAWTQQGALGEKLFF
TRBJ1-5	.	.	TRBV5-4	TGTGCCAGCAGCCCCGGGTCGGGTAGCAATCAGCCCCAGCATTTT	CASSPGSGSNQPQHF
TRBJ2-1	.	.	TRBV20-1	TGCAGTGCTAGTAATGGGGCTAGCGTTAGTAATGAGCAGTTCTTC	CSASNGASVSNEQFF
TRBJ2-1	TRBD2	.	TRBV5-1	TGCGCCAGCAGCTTTCGAGCGGGGGGATCCTACAATGAGCAGTTCTTC	CASSFRAGGSYNEQFF
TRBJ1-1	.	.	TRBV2	TGTGCCAGCAGTCCGGAAAAGAGGACTGAAGCTTTCTTT	CASSPEKRTEAFF
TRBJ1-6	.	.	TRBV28	TGTGCCAGCAGTTTCGGGACGCCCATAGGAGCCCTCCACTTT	CASSFGTPIGALHF
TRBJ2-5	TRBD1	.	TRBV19	TGTGCCAGTAGTAGCGACAGGGGACAGACCCAGTACTTC	CASSSDRGQTQYF
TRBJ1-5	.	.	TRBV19	TGTGCCAGTAGTATCCAGAAAGATCAGCCCCAGCATTTT	CASSIQKDQPQHF
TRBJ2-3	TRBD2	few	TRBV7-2	TGTGCCAGCAGCCCAGGACTAGCGGGAGCGAAAGATACGCAGTATTTT	CASSPGLAGAKDTQYF
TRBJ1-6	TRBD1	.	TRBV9	TGTGCCAGCAGCTTAGGGACAGGAAATTCACCCCTCCACTTT	CASSLGTGNSPLHF
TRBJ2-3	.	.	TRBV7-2	TGTGCCAGCAGCTTAGTGGGGGGTTCGAGCACAGATACGCAGTATTTT	CASSLVGGSSTDTQYF